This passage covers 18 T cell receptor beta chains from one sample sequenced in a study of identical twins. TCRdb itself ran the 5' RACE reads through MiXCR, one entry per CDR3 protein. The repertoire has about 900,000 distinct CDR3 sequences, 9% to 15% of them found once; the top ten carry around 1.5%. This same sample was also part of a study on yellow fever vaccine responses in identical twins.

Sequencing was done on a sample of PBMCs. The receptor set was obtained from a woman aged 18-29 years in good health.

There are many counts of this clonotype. The chain's CDR3 is CASSLIEGLAVAGELFF. The CDR3 DNA reads TGTGCCAGCAGTTTGATAGAGGGACTAGCAGTGGCCGGGGAGCTGTTTTTT. This chain uses TRBV12-3 or TRBV12-4 with TRBJ2-2; TRBD2 matches 9 bases. V shed 3 bases, J shed 6 bases, and the junction held 11 bases outside the gene matches. This CDR3 has 17 amino acids.

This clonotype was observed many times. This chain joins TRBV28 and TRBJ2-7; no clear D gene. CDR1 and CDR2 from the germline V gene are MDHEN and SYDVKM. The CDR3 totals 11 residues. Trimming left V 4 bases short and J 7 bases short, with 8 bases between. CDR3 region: CASSSSEEQYF. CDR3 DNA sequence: TGTGCCAGCAGTTCGTCAGAAGAGCAGTACTTC.

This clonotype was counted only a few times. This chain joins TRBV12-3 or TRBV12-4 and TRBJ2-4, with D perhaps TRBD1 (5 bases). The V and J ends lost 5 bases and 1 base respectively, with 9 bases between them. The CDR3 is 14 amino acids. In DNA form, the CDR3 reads TGTGCCAGCAGTCCTGGGGCGGCCAAAAACATTCAGTACTTC. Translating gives CASSPGAAKNIQYF.

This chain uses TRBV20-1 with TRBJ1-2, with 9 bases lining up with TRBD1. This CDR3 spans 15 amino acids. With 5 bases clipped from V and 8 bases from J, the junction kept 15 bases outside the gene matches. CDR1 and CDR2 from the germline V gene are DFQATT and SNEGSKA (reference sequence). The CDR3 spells CSARDPGQGLEGYTF. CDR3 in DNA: TGCAGTGCTCGCGACCCGGGACAGGGTTTAGAGGGCTACACCTTC.

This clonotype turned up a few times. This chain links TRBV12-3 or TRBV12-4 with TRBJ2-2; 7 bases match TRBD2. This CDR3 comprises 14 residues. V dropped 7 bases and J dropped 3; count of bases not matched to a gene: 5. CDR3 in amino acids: CASTGGWDTGELFF. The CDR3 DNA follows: TGTGCCAGCACCGGGGGGTGGGACACCGGGGAGCTGTTTTTT.

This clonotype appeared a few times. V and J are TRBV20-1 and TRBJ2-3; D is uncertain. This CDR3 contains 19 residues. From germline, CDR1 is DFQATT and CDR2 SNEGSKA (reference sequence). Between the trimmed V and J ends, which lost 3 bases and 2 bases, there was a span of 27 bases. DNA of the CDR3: TGCAGTGCTAGTACCACTATCTGGCACTCCGCGGAACCCACAGATACGCAGTATTTT. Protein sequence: CSASTTIWHSAEPTDTQYF.

The CDR3, as DNA: TGTGCCAGCAGCCAGGATGGGACAGGGCTGGCCACAGATACGCAGTATTTT. It yields the protein CASSQDGTGLATDTQYF. The rearrangement joins TRBV4-2 to TRBJ2-3, with 9 bases aligning to TRBD1. The CDR3 extends over 17 amino acids. Trimming at V came to 3 bases and at J to 2 bases, leaving 9 bases not matched to a gene. The germline V gene has CDR1 LGHNA and CDR2 YNFKEQ.

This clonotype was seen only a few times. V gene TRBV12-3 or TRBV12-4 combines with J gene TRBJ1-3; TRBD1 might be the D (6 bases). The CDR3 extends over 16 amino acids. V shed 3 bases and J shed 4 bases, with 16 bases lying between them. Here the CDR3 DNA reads TGTGCCAGCAGTTTTGTTCGGGGGCTCGGCGGAAACACCATATATTTT. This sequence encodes CASSFVRGLGGNTIYF.

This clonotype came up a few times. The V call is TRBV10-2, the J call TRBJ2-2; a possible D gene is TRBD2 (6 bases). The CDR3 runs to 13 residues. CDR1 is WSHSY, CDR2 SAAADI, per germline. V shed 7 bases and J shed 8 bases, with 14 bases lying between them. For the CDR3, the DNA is TGCGCCAGCACTATAGCGGTCGGGGGGGAGCTGTTTTTT. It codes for CASTIAVGGELFF.

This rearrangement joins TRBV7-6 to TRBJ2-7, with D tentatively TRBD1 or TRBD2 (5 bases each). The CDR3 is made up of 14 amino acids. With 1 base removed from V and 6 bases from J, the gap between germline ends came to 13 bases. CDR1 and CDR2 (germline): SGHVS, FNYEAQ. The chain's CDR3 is CASSLGDGFSEQYF. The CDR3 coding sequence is TGTGCCAGCAGCTTAGGGGACGGATTCTCCGAGCAGTACTTC.

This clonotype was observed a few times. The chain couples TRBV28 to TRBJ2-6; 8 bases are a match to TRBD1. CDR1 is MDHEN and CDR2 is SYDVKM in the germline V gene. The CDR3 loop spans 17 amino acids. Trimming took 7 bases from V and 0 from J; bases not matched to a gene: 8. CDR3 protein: CASTPRQGTSGANVLTF. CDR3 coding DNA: TGTGCCAGCACCCCCCGACAGGGGACCTCTGGGGCCAACGTCCTGACTTTC.

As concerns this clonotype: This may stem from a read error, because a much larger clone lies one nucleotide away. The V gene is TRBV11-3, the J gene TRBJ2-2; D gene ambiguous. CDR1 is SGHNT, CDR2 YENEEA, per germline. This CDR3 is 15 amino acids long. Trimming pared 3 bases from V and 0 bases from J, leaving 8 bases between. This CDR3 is CASSFPGPNTGELFF. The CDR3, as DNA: TGTGCCAGCAGCTTTCCGGGCCCGAACACCGGGGAGCTGTTTTTT.

Here the CDR3 DNA reads TGCAGTGCTAGAAAGACTAGCGGGTTTACGGGGGTATCCTACGAGCAGTACTTC. The encoded protein is CSARKTSGFTGVSYEQYF. The chain carries TRBV20-1 and TRBJ2-7; 10 bases agree with TRBD2. The CDR3 consists of 18 residues. Germline lookup yields CDR1 DFQATT and CDR2 SNEGSKA (reference sequence). The V gene end was trimmed by 2 bases and the J gene end by 1 base; junction bases not matched to a gene: 14.

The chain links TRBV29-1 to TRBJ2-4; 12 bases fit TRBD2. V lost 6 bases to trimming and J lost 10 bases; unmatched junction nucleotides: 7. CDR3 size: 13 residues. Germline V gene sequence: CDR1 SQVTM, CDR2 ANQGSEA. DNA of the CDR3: TGCAGCGTGGGACTAGCGGGTACCGATATTCAGTACTTC. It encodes CSVGLAGTDIQYF.

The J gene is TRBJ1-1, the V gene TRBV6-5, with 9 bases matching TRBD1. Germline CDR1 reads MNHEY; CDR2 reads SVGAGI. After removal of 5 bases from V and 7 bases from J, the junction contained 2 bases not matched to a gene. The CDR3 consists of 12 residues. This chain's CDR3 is CASSKGQGEAFF. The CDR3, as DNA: TGTGCCAGCAGTAAGGGACAGGGTGAAGCTTTCTTT.

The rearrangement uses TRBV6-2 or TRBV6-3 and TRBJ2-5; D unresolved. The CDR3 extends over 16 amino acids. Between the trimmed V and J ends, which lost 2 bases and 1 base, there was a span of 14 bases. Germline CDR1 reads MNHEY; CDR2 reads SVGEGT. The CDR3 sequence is CASSYLGSPTQETQYF. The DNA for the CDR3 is TGTGCCAGCAGTTACCTAGGCAGTCCTACCCAAGAGACCCAGTACTTC.

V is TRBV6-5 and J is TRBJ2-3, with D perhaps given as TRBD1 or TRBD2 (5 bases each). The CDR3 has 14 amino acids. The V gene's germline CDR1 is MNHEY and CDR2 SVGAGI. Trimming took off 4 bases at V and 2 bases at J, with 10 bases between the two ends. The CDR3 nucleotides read TGTGCCAGCAGTTGGGGGAGCCTCACAGATACGCAGTATTTT. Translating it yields CASSWGSLTDTQYF.

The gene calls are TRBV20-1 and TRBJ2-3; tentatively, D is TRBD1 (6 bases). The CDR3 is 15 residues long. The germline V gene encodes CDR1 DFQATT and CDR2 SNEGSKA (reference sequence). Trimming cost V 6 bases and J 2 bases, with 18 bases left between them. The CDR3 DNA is TGCAGTGCAACTAACCCGGACAGAGCCACAGATACGCAGTATTTT. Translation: CSATNPDRATDTQYF.